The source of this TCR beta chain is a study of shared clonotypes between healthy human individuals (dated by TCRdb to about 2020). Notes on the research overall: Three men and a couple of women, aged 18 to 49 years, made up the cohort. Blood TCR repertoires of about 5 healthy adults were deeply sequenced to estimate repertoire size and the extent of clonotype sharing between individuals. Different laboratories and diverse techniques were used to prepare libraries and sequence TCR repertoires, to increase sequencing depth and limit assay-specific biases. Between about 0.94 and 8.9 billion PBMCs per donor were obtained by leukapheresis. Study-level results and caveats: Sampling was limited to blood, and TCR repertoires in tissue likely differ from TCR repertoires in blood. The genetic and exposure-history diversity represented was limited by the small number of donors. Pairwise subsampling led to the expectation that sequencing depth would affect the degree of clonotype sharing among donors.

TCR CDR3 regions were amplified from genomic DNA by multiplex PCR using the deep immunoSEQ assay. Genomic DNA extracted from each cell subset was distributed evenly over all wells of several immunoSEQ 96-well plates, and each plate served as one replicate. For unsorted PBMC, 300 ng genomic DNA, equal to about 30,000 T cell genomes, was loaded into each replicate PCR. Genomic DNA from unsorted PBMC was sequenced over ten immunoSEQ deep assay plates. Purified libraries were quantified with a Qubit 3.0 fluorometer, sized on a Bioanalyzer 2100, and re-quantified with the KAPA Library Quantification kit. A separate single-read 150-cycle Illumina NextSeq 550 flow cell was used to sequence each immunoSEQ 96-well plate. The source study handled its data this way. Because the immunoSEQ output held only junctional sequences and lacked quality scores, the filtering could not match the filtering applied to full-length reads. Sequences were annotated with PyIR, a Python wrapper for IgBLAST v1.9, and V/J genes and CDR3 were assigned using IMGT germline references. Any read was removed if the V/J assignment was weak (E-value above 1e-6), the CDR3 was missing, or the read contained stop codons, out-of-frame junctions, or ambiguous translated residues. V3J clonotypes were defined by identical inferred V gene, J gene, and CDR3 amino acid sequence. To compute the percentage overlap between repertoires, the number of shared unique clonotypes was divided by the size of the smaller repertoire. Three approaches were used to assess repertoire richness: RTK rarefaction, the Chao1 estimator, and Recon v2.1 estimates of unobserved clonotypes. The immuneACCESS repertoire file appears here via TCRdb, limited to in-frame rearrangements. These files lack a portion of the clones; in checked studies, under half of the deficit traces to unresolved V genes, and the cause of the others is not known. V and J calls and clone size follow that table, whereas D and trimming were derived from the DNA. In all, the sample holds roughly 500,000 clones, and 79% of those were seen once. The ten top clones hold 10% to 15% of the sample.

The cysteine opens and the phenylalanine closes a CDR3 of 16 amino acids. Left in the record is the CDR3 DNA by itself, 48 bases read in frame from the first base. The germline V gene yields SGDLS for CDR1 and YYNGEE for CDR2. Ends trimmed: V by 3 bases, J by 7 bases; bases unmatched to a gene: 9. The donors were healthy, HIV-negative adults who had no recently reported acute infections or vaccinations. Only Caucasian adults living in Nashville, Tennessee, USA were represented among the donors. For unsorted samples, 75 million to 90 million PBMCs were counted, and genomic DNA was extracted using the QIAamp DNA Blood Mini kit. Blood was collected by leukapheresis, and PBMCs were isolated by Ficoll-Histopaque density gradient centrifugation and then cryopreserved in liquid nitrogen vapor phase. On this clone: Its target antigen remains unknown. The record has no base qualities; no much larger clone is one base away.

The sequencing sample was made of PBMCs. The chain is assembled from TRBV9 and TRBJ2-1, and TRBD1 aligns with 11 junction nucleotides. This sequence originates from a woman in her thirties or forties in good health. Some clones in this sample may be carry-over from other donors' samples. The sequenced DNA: TGTGCCAGCAGCGGGATCGGGACAGGGGGAAGGAATGAGCAGTTCTTC. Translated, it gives CASSGIGTGGRNEQFF.